The rows below give T cell receptor beta chains drawn from one sample of a study of T cells after posttransplantation cyclophosphamide. Generated by immunoSEQ multiplex PCR, the TCRdb table keeps only in-frame clones and is missing some. There are about 5,400 clones in the sample, none observed a single time. The sample consisted of PBMCs, taken after allogeneic stem cell transplant with posttransplant cyclophosphamide. Receptor source: a female patient younger than 45 who received an allogeneic stem cell transplant from an unrelated donor, was CMV-positive, and had acute and chronic GVHD. Some T cells may possibly be graft donor cells. CDR3s leave out the opening cysteine and the closing phenylalanine or tryptophan. Size is omitted from some rows. Given values are once, few, many or a class for expanded clones.

clone size: many
V gene: TRBV5-4
CDR3 protein: ASSNLAGGLNEQF

clone size: many
V gene: TRBV11-2
CDR3 protein: ASSSRGDRGRNTIY

clone size: many
V gene: TRBV7-9
CDR3 protein: ASSLNQNTEAF

clone size: many
V gene: TRBV18
CDR3 protein: ASSPHSDQPQH

clone size: medium-sized
V gene: TRBV6-6
CDR3 protein: ASRPTGSSYNEQF

clone size: many
V gene: TRBV10-3
CDR3 protein: AISDPGLNTGELF

clone size: many
V gene: TRBV7-8
CDR3 protein: ASSLERTYEQY

clone size: few
V gene: TRBV7-8
CDR3 protein: ASSLGLAGGQETQY

clone size: many
V gene: TRBV18
CDR3 protein: ASSPVGASGNTIY

clone size: many
V gene: TRBV11-2
CDR3 protein: ASSAVTGGQDEQF

clone size: many
V gene: TRBV15
CDR3 protein: ATSRDWADEETQY

clone size: many
V gene: TRBV2
CDR3 protein: ASSDPGQGGNTEAF

clone size: -
V gene: TRBV9
CDR3 protein: ASSVYSLPEKLF

clone size: many
V gene: TRBV9
CDR3 protein: ASSVDTGGTGELF

clone size: many
V gene: TRBV5-1
CDR3 protein: ASSSARETQY

clone size: many
V gene: TRBV7-6
CDR3 protein: ASSLEWRGSATEAF

clone size: many
V gene: TRBV4-1
CDR3 protein: ASSQELNQPQH

clone size: -
V gene: TRBV6-6
CDR3 protein: ASSSGQVYNEQF

clone size: many
V gene: TRBV9
CDR3 protein: ASQRGTGELF

clone size: many
V gene: TRBV2
CDR3 protein: ASREDSSNQPQH

clone size: many
V gene: TRBV29-1
CDR3 protein: STTVNYEQY

clone size: -
V gene: TRBV25-1
CDR3 protein: ASRLAGVVEY

clone size: many
V gene: TRBV2
CDR3 protein: ASSTGTHNEQF

clone size: many
V gene: TRBV6-6
CDR3 protein: ATDTGLHTDTQY

clone size: many
V gene: TRBV7-2
CDR3 protein: ASSSGEGHYSNQPQH

clone size: medium-sized
V gene: TRBV4-3
CDR3 protein: ASSQDLGGMDYNEQF

clone size: many
V gene: TRBV19
CDR3 protein: ASGPDRVRTDTQY

clone size: medium-sized
V gene: TRBV7-9
CDR3 protein: ASSGAEANEKLF

clone size: medium-sized
V gene: TRBV7-9
CDR3 protein: ASSLAGRAEAF

clone size: -
V gene: TRBV27
CDR3 protein: ASSRPGTAGRETQY

clone size: many
V gene: TRBV4-1
CDR3 protein: ASSQRQQGETEAF

clone size: many
V gene: TRBV9
CDR3 protein: ASSERDTTIYEQY

clone size: many
V gene: TRBV27
CDR3 protein: ASSDRGLTEAF

clone size: many
V gene: TRBV6-1
CDR3 protein: ASSERVGGPYEQY

clone size: many
V gene: TRBV4-1
CDR3 protein: ASSQGFPGREQY

clone size: many
V gene: TRBV7-9
CDR3 protein: ASSFEREQY